This entry lists 27 T cell receptor beta chains sequenced from one sample in a study of blood T cell repertoires in COVID-19. Some clones are missing from TCRdb's copy, which holds only in-frame ones; the method was immunoSEQ multiplex PCR. The data hold about 300,000 clones, with 85% observed a single time. Sequencing input: peripheral blood. Receptors originate from a human donor in a cohort sampled during active COVID-19.

The chain is built from TRBV4-1 and TRBJ2-3, with 10 bases lining up with TRBD2. The junction had 7 bases not matched to a gene; V was cut back by 4 bases and J by 3 bases. This CDR3 contains 16 residues. The germline V gene encodes CDR1 MGHRA and CDR2 YSYEKL. This CDR3 is CASSPLAGGGTDTQYF. DNA for the CDR3: TGCGCCAGCAGCCCGTTAGCGGGAGGAGGTACAGATACGCAGTATTTT.

Worth noting for this clone: The same CDR3 also results from other DNA sequences found in this sample. This chain uses TRBV5-4 with TRBJ2-5, with D unclear. The CDR3 covers 12 residues. The germline gives CDR1 SGHNT, CDR2 YYREEE (reference sequence). Trimming removed 2 bases from V and 2 bases from J, with 4 bases in between. The CDR3 sequence is CASSFSQETQYF. In nucleotides, the CDR3 is TGTGCCAGCAGCTTTTCTCAAGAGACCCAGTACTTC.

The rearrangement uses TRBV6-2 or TRBV6-3 and TRBJ2-3, with 13 bases lining up with TRBD2. CDR3 size: 19 residues. Germline CDR1 reads MNHEY; CDR2 reads SVGEGT. The ends lost 5 bases at V and 0 bases at J; junction bases unmatched: 11. CDR3 DNA sequence: TGTGCCAGCAGTGATACACCGGGACTAGCGGGACCAAGCACAGATACGCAGTATTTT. Amino acids: CASSDTPGLAGPSTDTQYF.

The table lists this clone with a few counts. V usage is TRBV5-1 and J usage is TRBJ1-2; D possibly corresponds to TRBD1 (6 bases). V shed 5 bases and J shed 6 bases, with 20 bases lying between them. The V gene's germline CDR1 is SGHRS and CDR2 YFSETQ. The CDR3 has 15 residues. The CDR3 region has the DNA TGCGCCAGCAGACTAAACAGGGCAGGAGAGAATGGCTACACCTTC. The encoded protein is CASRLNRAGENGYTF. Combining the CDR3 with reference TRBV5-1 and TRBJ1-2 gives the whole variable domain KAGVTQTPRYLIKTRGQQVTLSCSPISGHRSVSWYQQTPGQGLQFLFEYFSETQRNKGNFPGRFSGRQFSNSRSEMNVSTLELGDSALYLCASRLNRAGENGYTFGSGTRLTVV.

The rearrangement links TRBV6-5 to TRBJ2-7; 7 nucleotides match TRBD1. This CDR3 has 15 amino acids. With 7 bases clipped from V and 4 bases from J, the junction kept 13 bases outside the gene matches. Germline loops: CDR1 MNHEY, CDR2 SVGAGI. The DNA of the CDR3 is TGTGCCAGCACTACCAACAGGGGAGTTCTTTACGAGCAGTACTTC. The encoded protein is CASTTNRGVLYEQYF.

This chain links TRBV18 with TRBJ2-4; TRBD1 might be the D (5 bases). Germline V gene lookup returns CDR1 KGHSH and CDR2 LQKENI. CDR3 length: 16 residues. Trimming shortened V by 3 bases and J by 1 base, and 13 bases separated the two germline ends. Here the CDR3 reads CASSPSGSLAKNIQYF. The CDR3 DNA follows: TGTGCCAGCTCACCGTCAGGGTCTCTTGCCAAAAACATTCAGTACTTC.

CDR3 protein: CASTDDRGSTEAFF. DNA for the CDR3: TGTGCCAGCACCGATGACAGGGGAAGTACTGAAGCTTTCTTT. The rearrangement joins TRBV6-5 to TRBJ1-1, with 8 nucleotides matching TRBD1. V trimming: 7 bases; J trimming: 5 bases; junction bases outside the gene matches: 9. CDR3 length: 14 residues. Germline lookup yields CDR1 MNHEY and CDR2 SVGAGI.

The gene calls are TRBV29-1 and TRBJ2-7; unclear D gene. The V gene's germline CDR1 is SQVTM and CDR2 ANQGSEA. The V gene lost 6 bases and the J gene lost 0 bases, with 9 bases spanning the gap. The CDR3 extends over 12 amino acids. The CDR3 loop is CSVGQDSYEQYF. The CDR3 DNA reads TGCAGCGTGGGCCAGGACTCCTACGAGCAGTACTTC.

The chain has TRBV27 and TRBJ1-1; 11 bases fit TRBD1. From germline, CDR1 is MNHEY and CDR2 SMNVEV (reference sequence). This CDR3 spans 14 amino acids. With V trimmed by 5 bases and J by 3 bases, 2 bases remained unmatched. The CDR3 loop reads CASSMDRGHTEAFF. CDR3 bases: TGTGCCAGCAGTATGGACAGGGGGCACACTGAAGCTTTCTTT.

The chain joins TRBV14 to TRBJ1-4, with TRBD1 as a possible D gene (5 bases). Per the germline V gene, CDR1 is SGHDN and CDR2 is FVKESK. CDR3 length equals 19 residues. V was cut by 4 bases and J by 5 bases, with 26 bases left in between. The CDR3 loop reads CASSPADRALGQLNEKLFF. The CDR3 coding sequence is TGTGCCAGCAGCCCCGCGGACCGGGCGCTGGGGCAACTAAATGAAAAACTGTTTTTT.

V usage is TRBV6-5 and J usage is TRBJ2-5; 9 bases map to TRBD1. With 6 bases clipped from V and 5 bases from J, the junction kept 10 bases outside the gene matches. The CDR3 runs 15 residues. Germline CDR1 MNHEY, CDR2 SVGAGI. The CDR3 loop reads CASRDTDRGEETQYF. CDR3 sequence (DNA): TGTGCCAGCAGGGACACGGACAGGGGAGAGGAGACCCAGTACTTC.

The rearrangement links TRBV5-4 to TRBJ1-6; TRBD1 is a possible D gene (5 bases). Trimming removed 0 bases at V and 5 bases at J, with 12 bases between. The germline gives CDR1 SGHNT, CDR2 YYREEE (reference sequence). The CDR3 contains 16 residues. As DNA, the CDR3 is TGTGCCAGCAGCTTGGTAGACAGCCAGAATAATTCACCCCTCCACTTT. It yields the protein CASSLVDSQNNSPLHF.

This chain uses TRBV27 with TRBJ2-7; perhaps TRBD2 as D (5 bases). Germline assignment: CDR1 MNHEY and CDR2 SMNVEV (reference sequence). V gave up 2 bases and J gave up 4 bases, with 21 bases separating them. This CDR3 contains 17 residues. As DNA, the CDR3 is TGTGCCAGCAGTTTACCGAGGAAGGCTAAGGGCGGGTACGAGCAGTACTTC. Translation: CASSLPRKAKGGYEQYF.

The chain links TRBV19 to TRBJ1-3; D gene uncertain. Per the germline V gene, CDR1 is LNHDA and CDR2 is SQIVND (reference sequence). CDR3 length equals 13 residues. V lost 7 bases, J lost 0 bases, and 7 bases lay in between. CDR3 residues: CASTDNSGNTIYF. The CDR3 bases are TGTGCCAGTACAGACAACTCTGGAAACACCATATATTTT.

The CDR3 DNA reads TGTGCCAGCAGTGAAGTGCAGTACTATGGCTACACCTTC. This translates into CASSEVQYYGYTF. The chain carries TRBV6-1 and TRBJ1-2; D ambiguous. Deletions cut 1 base from V and 3 bases from J, with 6 bases between. CDR3 size: 13 residues. Germline CDR1 reads MNHNS; CDR2 reads SASEGT.

The chain has TRBV12-3 or TRBV12-4 and TRBJ1-2; D is undetermined. The length of the CDR3 is 12 residues. Trimming took off 6 bases at V and 2 bases at J, with 7 bases between the two ends. The CDR3 spells CASRRSNYGYTF. CDR3 coding DNA: TGTGCCAGCAGGAGGAGCAACTATGGCTACACCTTC.

The chain employs TRBV19 and TRBJ2-7; D is unclear. V lost 5 bases and J lost 3, with 11 bases in between. Looked up from germline, CDR1 is LNHDA and CDR2 is SQIVND (reference sequence). The CDR3 sequence is 13 residues long. The CDR3 DNA sequence: TGTGCCAGTAGTCACCCTGCCGGCTACGAGCAGTACTTC. This codes for CASSHPAGYEQYF.

This chain connects TRBV4-1 to TRBJ2-1; maybe TRBD2 (6 bases). V shed 1 base and J shed 3 bases, with 19 bases lying between them. Germline CDR1 MGHRA, CDR2 YSYEKL. The CDR3 loop spans 18 amino acids. The CDR3 DNA is TGCGCCAGCAGCCAAGGCCGGAGTCGGATAGCGGTCTACAATGAGCAGTTCTTC. Encoded protein: CASSQGRSRIAVYNEQFF.

This sequence joins TRBV4-2 and TRBJ1-2; 7 bases line up with TRBD1. V shed 1 base and J 0 bases; nucleotides not matched to a gene: 5. Germline values: CDR1 LGHNA, CDR2 YNFKEQ. The CDR3 has 16 amino acids. The CDR3 spells CASSQATGQTNYGYTF. CDR3 nucleotides: TGTGCCAGCAGCCAAGCTACGGGACAGACTAACTATGGCTACACCTTC.

The chain recombines TRBV19 with TRBJ1-1; 9 nucleotides match TRBD1. The CDR3 runs 19 residues. The V gene's germline CDR1 is LNHDA and CDR2 SQIVND (reference sequence). Trimming took 0 bases from V and 4 from J; bases not matched to a gene: 15. CDR3 nucleotides: TGTGCCAGTAGTATAGAAAAGGGACAGGGCTGGTACCGCGGCACTGAAGCTTTCTTT. Translation gives CASSIEKGQGWYRGTEAFF.

The CDR3 coding sequence is TGTGCCACACAGGGATACAATGAAAAACTGTTTTTT. Its protein product is CATQGYNEKLFF. The V and J genes are TRBV19 and TRBJ1-4; D is perhaps TRBD1 (6 bases). From germline, CDR1 is LNHDA and CDR2 SQIVND (reference sequence). The CDR3 runs 12 residues. Trimming removed 10 bases at V and 5 bases at J, with 11 bases between.

This sequence joins TRBV6-5 and TRBJ1-2, with 7 bases identical to TRBD1. V dropped 7 bases and J dropped 3; count of bases not matched to a gene: 5. The CDR3 spans 13 residues. Germline V gives CDR1 MNHEY, CDR2 SVGAGI. Here the CDR3 reads CASTRGTDYGYTF. The CDR3 DNA reads as TGTGCCAGCACTAGAGGGACAGACTATGGCTACACCTTC.

This rearrangement joins TRBV19 to TRBJ2-1; D unclear. Germline V lookup: CDR1 LNHDA, CDR2 SQIVND (reference sequence). CDR3 size: 16 residues. Trimming pared 1 base from V and 6 bases from J, leaving 16 bases between. DNA of the CDR3: TGTGCCAGTAGTATAGCCCCAATCCGGTCTGGCAATGAGCAGTTCTTC. Amino acids: CASSIAPIRSGNEQFF.

The V and J genes are TRBV20-1 and TRBJ2-1; D may be TRBD2 (5 bases). The germline V and J ends were trimmed by 5 bases and 8 bases, with 7 bases remaining between them. Germline V lookup: CDR1 DFQATT, CDR2 SNEGSKA (reference sequence). The CDR3 runs 10 residues. The CDR3 reads CSAVAYEQFF. The CDR3 region has the DNA TGCAGTGCTGTAGCGTATGAGCAGTTCTTC.

This clone was detected only a few times. The rearrangement links TRBV9 to TRBJ2-1; 9 bases match TRBD2. The V gene end was trimmed by 0 bases and the J gene end by 2 bases; junction bases not matched to a gene: 3. The V gene's germline CDR1 is SGDLS and CDR2 YYNGEE. The CDR3 runs to 16 residues. In DNA, the CDR3 is TGTGCCAGCAGCGTAGATCCTAGCGGGACCTACAATGAGCAGTTCTTC. This translates into CASSVDPSGTYNEQFF.

For the CDR3, the DNA is TGTGCCAGCAGCTTAGAAGCTAGCGGGAGAACTGAGCAGTTCTTC. Protein sequence: CASSLEASGRTEQFF. The chain has TRBV7-9 and TRBJ2-1, with 10 bases lining up with TRBD2. The J segment lost 9 bases and the V segment lost 1 base, leaving 6 bases of the junction unmatched. This CDR3 has 15 residues. The germline CDR1 and CDR2 sequences are SEHNR and FQNEAQ (reference sequence). Combining the CDR3 with reference TRBV7-9 and TRBJ2-1 gives the whole variable domain DTGVSQNPRHKITKRGQNVTFRCDPISEHNRLYWYRQTLGQGPEFLTYFQNEAQLEKSRLLSDRFSAERPKGSFSTLEIQRTEQGDSAMYLCASSLEASGRTEQFFGPGTRLTVL.

With respect to this clone: Other DNA sequences in this specimen translate into the identical CDR3. The chain carries TRBV5-1 and TRBJ2-6, with 7 positions matching TRBD1. V was clipped by 0 bases and J by 0 bases; unmatched bases: 0. The CDR3 runs 16 residues. Per the germline V gene, CDR1 is SGHRS and CDR2 is YFSETQ. CDR3 nucleotide sequence: TGCGCCAGCAGCTTGGAGGGGGCCTCTGGGGCCAACGTCCTGACTTTC. Its translation is CASSLEGASGANVLTF.